A single sample is the source of the 20 T cell receptor beta chains below, sequenced in a study of CD8+ T cells in alopecia areata. The treatment was: oral pan-JAK inhibitor, 5-10 mg twice daily. Once RNA had been extracted, it was reverse transcribed into cDNA to act as the sequencing template. The method was immunoSEQ multiplex PCR; TCRdb's version includes in-frame clones alone and lacks a portion of them. The table records under 300,000 clones, about three fifths of them present only once. Source: CD4+ T cells sorted from blood, taken at roughly week 53, from a patient treated with tofacitinib. The receptors shown here come from a human donor with alopecia areata.

V usage is TRBV5-6 and J usage is TRBJ2-7; D ambiguous. The germline V and J ends were trimmed by 0 bases and 10 bases, with 8 bases remaining between them. The CDR3 extends over 11 amino acids. The germline V gene has CDR1 SGHDT and CDR2 YYEEEE. In DNA, the CDR3 is TGTGCCAGCAGCTTGGGTACTTCCCAGTACTTC. Amino acid sequence: CASSLGTSQYF.

V gene TRBV2 combines with J gene TRBJ2-3; 7 bases match TRBD1. Germline loops: CDR1 SNHLY, CDR2 FYNNEI. The junction had 4 bases not matched to a gene; V was cut back by 6 bases and J by 7 bases. The CDR3 has 12 residues. CDR3: CASRDRYNTQYF. CDR3 coding DNA: TGTGCCAGCAGGGACAGGTATAATACGCAGTATTTT.

The gene calls are TRBV7-9 and TRBJ2-3, with D unresolved. The V end was cut by 5 bases, the J end by 6 bases, with 15 bases between. Germline values: CDR1 SEHNR, CDR2 FQNEAQ (reference sequence). The CDR3 length is 14 residues. Here the CDR3 DNA reads TGTGCCAGCAGCGCCGGGCACTACGAGGATACGCAGTATTTT. Amino acid sequence: CASSAGHYEDTQYF.

V gene TRBV18 combines with J gene TRBJ2-5; D ambiguous. CDR3 length: 13 residues. Trimming shortened V by 2 bases and J by 5 bases, and 9 bases separated the two germline ends. Germline V gives CDR1 KGHSH, CDR2 LQKENI. The chain's CDR3 is CASSPWGWETQYF. For the CDR3, the DNA is TGTGCCAGCTCACCATGGGGTTGGGAGACCCAGTACTTC.

This clone was counted many times. The V gene is TRBV5-4, the J gene TRBJ2-2; 8 nucleotides line up with TRBD1. The CDR3 has 15 residues. Looked up from germline, CDR1 is SGHNT and CDR2 is YYREEE (reference sequence). J gave up 5 bases and V 1 base, and 4 bases lay outside the gene matches. The CDR3 sequence is CASSLIQGATGELFF. CDR3 nucleotide sequence: TGTGCCAGCAGCTTGATTCAGGGGGCTACCGGGGAGCTGTTTTTT.

The chain is built from TRBV7-9 and TRBJ1-5; the D is unclear. V gave up 5 bases and J gave up 5 bases, with 13 bases separating them. The CDR3 runs to 14 residues. Per the germline V gene, CDR1 is SEHNR and CDR2 is FQNEAQ (reference sequence). The CDR3 DNA follows: TGTGCCAGCAGCGGAGAAGCGGGGTATCAGCCCCAGCATTTT. Its translation is CASSGEAGYQPQHF.

The chain is built from TRBV30 and TRBJ1-1, with D possibly matching TRBD1 (6 bases). V was trimmed by 0 bases and J by 7 bases, leaving 12 bases between them. The germline gives CDR1 GTSNPN, CDR2 SVGIG (reference sequence). CDR3 length equals 13 residues. The CDR3 here is CAWSVTGAVEAFF. CDR3 nucleotide sequence: TGTGCCTGGAGTGTAACGGGGGCCGTTGAAGCTTTCTTT.

This chain connects TRBV29-1 to TRBJ2-3; D is undetermined. The V end lost 0 bases, the J end lost 0 bases, and 10 bases lay between the germline ends. Germline CDR1 SQVTM, CDR2 ANQGSEA. The length of the CDR3 is 15 residues. The CDR3, as DNA: TGCAGCGTTGAAGATAGTGGATCTAGCACAGATACGCAGTATTTT. Its protein product is CSVEDSGSSTDTQYF.

The chain uses TRBV11-2 and TRBJ2-3, with D unclear. Germline V gene lookup returns CDR1 SGHAT and CDR2 FQNNGV. Trimming pared 5 bases from V and 3 bases from J, leaving 15 bases between. The CDR3 runs to 15 residues. This CDR3 reads CASSLSFERTDTQYF. In nucleotides, the CDR3 is TGTGCCAGCAGCCTCAGTTTTGAGAGAACAGATACGCAGTATTTT. The complete variable domain, with remaining parts taken from reference TRBV11-2 and TRBJ2-3, reads EAGVAQSPRYKIIEKRQSVAFWCNPISGHATLYWYQQILGQGPKLLIQFQNNGVVDDSQLPKDRFSAERLKGVDSTLKIQPAKLEDSAVYLCASSLSFERTDTQYFGPGTRLTVL.

The rearrangement links TRBV30 to TRBJ1-4; D remains ambiguous. The CDR3 contains 12 residues. Per the germline V gene, CDR1 is GTSNPN and CDR2 is SVGIG (reference sequence). Trimming shortened V by 4 bases and J by 5 bases, and 8 bases separated the two germline ends. This CDR3 is CAWTDGNEKLFF. Here the CDR3 DNA reads TGTGCCTGGACTGACGGGAATGAAAAACTGTTTTTT.

The V and J genes are TRBV6-6 and TRBJ1-1; D possibly corresponds to TRBD1 (5 bases). CDR1 MNHNY and CDR2 SVGAGI come from the germline V gene (reference sequence). Between the trimmed V and J ends, which lost 7 bases and 7 bases, there was a span of 10 bases. This CDR3 region has 11 residues. In DNA form, the CDR3 reads TGTGCCAGCATTGACAGCCTTGAAGCTTTCTTT. Translating it yields CASIDSLEAFF.

This chain links TRBV5-1 with TRBJ1-6; TRBD1 matches at 11 bases. After removal of 4 bases from V and 10 bases from J, the junction contained 7 bases not matched to a gene. Germline V gives CDR1 SGHRS, CDR2 YFSETQ. The CDR3 consists of 15 residues. The CDR3: CASSTGQGAGSPLHF. In DNA form, the CDR3 reads TGCGCCAGCAGCACCGGACAGGGGGCAGGGTCACCCCTCCACTTT. Full variable domain (outside the CDR3, taken from reference TRBV5-1 and TRBJ1-6): KAGVTQTPRYLIKTRGQQVTLSCSPISGHRSVSWYQQTPGQGLQFLFEYFSETQRNKGNFPGRFSGRQFSNSRSEMNVSTLELGDSALYLCASSTGQGAGSPLHFGNGTRLTVT.

V is TRBV14 and J is TRBJ2-1, with D tentatively TRBD1 or TRBD2 (6 bases each). CDR1 is SGHDN, CDR2 FVKESK, per germline. This CDR3 has 17 residues. Trimming cost V 0 bases and J 9 bases, with 21 bases left between them. CDR3: CASSQDGSRGALSEQFF. The CDR3 DNA follows: TGTGCCAGCAGCCAAGATGGATCGAGGGGGGCCTTAAGTGAGCAGTTCTTC.

V is TRBV6-1 and J is TRBJ1-2, with D tentatively TRBD1 (5 bases). CDR1 and CDR2 from the germline V gene are MNHNS and SASEGT. The CDR3 runs to 14 residues. Trimming removed 2 bases from V and 1 base from J, with 8 bases in between. The CDR3 reads CASSERGINYGYTF. The CDR3 bases are TGTGCCAGCAGTGAAAGGGGAATTAACTATGGCTACACCTTC.

V is TRBV7-2 and J is TRBJ2-7, with a possible D match to TRBD1 (7 bases). Germline CDR1 and CDR2: SGHTA and FQGNSA. The CDR3 runs 13 residues. Between the trimmed V and J ends, which lost 5 bases and 7 bases, there was a span of 15 bases. The CDR3, as DNA: TGTGCCAGCAGCCCGGAGGGGGCGCGGGAGCAGTACTTC. This encodes CASSPEGAREQYF. Looking up the rest from reference TRBV7-2 and TRBJ2-7 gives the full variable domain: GAGVSQSPSNKVTEKGKDVELRCDPISGHTALYWYRQSLGQGLEFLIYFQGNSAPDKSGLPSDRFSAERTGGSVSTLTIQRTQQEDSAVYLCASSPEGAREQYFGPGTRLTVT.

The V call is TRBV6-6, the J call TRBJ1-2; no firm D call. The V end lost 5 bases, the J end lost 3 bases, and 7 bases lay between the germline ends. This CDR3 contains 12 residues. Germline V gene lookup returns CDR1 MNHNY and CDR2 SVGAGI (reference sequence). CDR3 region: CASSTTDYGYTF. In DNA form, the CDR3 reads TGTGCCAGCAGTACGACCGACTATGGCTACACCTTC.

The chain carries TRBV6-1 and TRBJ2-5; D possibly matches TRBD1 or TRBD2 (5 bases each). In germline, CDR1 is MNHNS, CDR2 SASEGT. Trimming shortened V by 8 bases and J by 5 bases, and 21 bases separated the two germline ends. This CDR3 comprises 15 residues. Here the CDR3 DNA reads TGTGCCAGCGGGGGTCTTGGGGTCTGGGGGGAGACCCAGTACTTC. This encodes CASGGLGVWGETQYF.

The CDR3 DNA sequence: TGTGCCTGGAGTCAGACTAGCGGGGGGCAGAAGCAGTACTTC. As protein: CAWSQTSGGQKQYF. V usage is TRBV30 and J usage is TRBJ2-7, with 13 bases fitting TRBD2. CDR1 GTSNPN and CDR2 SVGIG come from the germline V gene (reference sequence). The CDR3 has 14 residues. The V gene end was trimmed by 2 bases and the J gene end by 8 bases; junction bases not matched to a gene: 6.

This clone was seen a handful of times. The chain joins TRBV2 to TRBJ2-6; D is undetermined. This CDR3 contains 16 residues. Trimming pared 1 base from V and 0 bases from J, leaving 7 bases between. The germline V gene encodes CDR1 SNHLY and CDR2 FYNNEI. In DNA, the CDR3 is TGTGCCAGCAGTGAAGGGTTACTCTCTGGGGCCAACGTCCTGACTTTC. The encoded protein is CASSEGLLSGANVLTF.

This clone was detected only once. The V gene is TRBV15, the J gene TRBJ2-1; tentatively, D is TRBD2 (6 bases). Germline V gene sequence: CDR1 LNHNV, CDR2 YYDKDF (reference sequence). Trimming took 3 bases from V and 9 from J, leaving 9 bases between them. This CDR3 has 12 amino acids. The CDR3 DNA reads as TGTGCCACCAGCAGGCGGAGGGCTGAGCAGTTCTTC. Encoded protein: CATSRRRAEQFF.